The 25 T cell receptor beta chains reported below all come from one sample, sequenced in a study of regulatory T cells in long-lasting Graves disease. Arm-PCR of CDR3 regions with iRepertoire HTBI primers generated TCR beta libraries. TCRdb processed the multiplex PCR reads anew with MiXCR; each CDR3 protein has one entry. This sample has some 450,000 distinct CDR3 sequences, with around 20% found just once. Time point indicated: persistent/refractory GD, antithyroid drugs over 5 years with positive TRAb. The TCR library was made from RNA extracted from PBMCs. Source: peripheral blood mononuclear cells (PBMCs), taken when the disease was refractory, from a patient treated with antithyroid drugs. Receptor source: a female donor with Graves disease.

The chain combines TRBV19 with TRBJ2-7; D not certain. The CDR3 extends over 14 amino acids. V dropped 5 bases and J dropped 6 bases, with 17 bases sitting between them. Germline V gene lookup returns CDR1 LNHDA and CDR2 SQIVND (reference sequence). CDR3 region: CASSPRTGRGEQYF. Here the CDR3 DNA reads TGTGCCAGTAGTCCTAGGACGGGCCGCGGCGAGCAGTACTTC. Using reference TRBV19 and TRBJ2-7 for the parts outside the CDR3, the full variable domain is DGGITQSPKYLFRKEGQNVTLSCEQNLNHDAMYWYRQDPGQGLRLIYYSQIVNDFQKGDIAEGYSVSREKKESFPLTVTSAQKNPTAFYLCASSPRTGRGEQYFGPGTRLTVT.

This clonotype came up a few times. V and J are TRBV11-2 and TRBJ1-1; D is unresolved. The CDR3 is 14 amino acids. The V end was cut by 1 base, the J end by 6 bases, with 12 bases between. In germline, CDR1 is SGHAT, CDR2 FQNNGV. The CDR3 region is CASSLGTAWAEAFF. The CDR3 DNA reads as TGTGCCAGCAGCTTAGGTACAGCTTGGGCTGAAGCTTTCTTT.

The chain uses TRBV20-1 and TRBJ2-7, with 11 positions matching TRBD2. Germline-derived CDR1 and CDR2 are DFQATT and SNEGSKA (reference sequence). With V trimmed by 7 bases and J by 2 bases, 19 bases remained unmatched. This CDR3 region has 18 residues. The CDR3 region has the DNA TGCAGTGTTCAGTCCCTACCCCCTGGGACTAGCGGAGCCTACGAGCAGTACTTC. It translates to CSVQSLPPGTSGAYEQYF.

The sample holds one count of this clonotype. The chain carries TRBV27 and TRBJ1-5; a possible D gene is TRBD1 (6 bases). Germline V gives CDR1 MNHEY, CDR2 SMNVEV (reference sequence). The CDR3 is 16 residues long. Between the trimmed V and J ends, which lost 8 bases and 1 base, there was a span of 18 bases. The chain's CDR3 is CASGILGGRSNQPQHF. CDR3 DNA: TGTGCCAGCGGCATACTCGGGGGGCGGAGCAATCAGCCCCAGCATTTT.

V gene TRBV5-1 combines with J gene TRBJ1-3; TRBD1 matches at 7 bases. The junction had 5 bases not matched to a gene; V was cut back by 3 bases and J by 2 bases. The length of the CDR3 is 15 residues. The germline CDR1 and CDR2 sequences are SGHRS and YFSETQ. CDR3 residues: CASSSGQVTGNTIYF. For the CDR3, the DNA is TGCGCCAGCAGCTCCGGACAGGTAACTGGAAACACCATATATTTT.

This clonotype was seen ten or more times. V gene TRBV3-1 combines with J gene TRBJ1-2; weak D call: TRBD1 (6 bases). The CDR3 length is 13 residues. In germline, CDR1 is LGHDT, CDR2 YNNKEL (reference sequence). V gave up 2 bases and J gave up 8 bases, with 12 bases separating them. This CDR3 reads CASSQRGLGGYTF. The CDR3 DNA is TGTGCCAGCAGCCAAAGGGGGTTAGGGGGCTACACCTTC.

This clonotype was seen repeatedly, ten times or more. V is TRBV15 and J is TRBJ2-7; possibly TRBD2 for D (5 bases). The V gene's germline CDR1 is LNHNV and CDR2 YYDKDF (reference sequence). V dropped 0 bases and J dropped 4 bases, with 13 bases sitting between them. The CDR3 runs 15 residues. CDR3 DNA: TGTGCCACCAGCAGAGATCCTGTCGGGAAGTACGAGCAGTACTTC. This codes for CATSRDPVGKYEQYF.

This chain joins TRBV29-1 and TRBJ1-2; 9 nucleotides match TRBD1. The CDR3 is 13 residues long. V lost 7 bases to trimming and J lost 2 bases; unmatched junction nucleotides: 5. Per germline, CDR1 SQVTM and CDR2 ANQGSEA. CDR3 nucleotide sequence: TGCAGCGCCCGGGACAGGGAAAACTATGGCTACACCTTC. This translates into CSARDRENYGYTF. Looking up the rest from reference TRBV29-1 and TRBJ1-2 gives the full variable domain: SAVISQKPSRDICQRGTSLTIQCQVDSQVTMMFWYRQQPGQSLTLIATANQGSEATYESGFVIDKFPISRPNLTFSTLTVSNMSPEDSSIYLCSARDRENYGYTFGSGTRLTVV.

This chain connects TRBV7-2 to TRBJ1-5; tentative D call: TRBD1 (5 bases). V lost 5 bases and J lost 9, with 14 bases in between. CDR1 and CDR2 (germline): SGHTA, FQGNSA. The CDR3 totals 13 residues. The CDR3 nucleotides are TGTGCCAGCAGCCCCCCCGGGGGAAGGCCCCAGCATTTT. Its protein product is CASSPPGGRPQHF.

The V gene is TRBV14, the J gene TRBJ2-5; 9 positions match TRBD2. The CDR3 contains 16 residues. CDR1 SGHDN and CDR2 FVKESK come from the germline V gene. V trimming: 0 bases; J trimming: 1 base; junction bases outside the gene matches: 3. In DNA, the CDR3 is TGTGCCAGCAGCCAAGATGAGACTAGCGGCCAAGAGACCCAGTACTTC. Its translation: CASSQDETSGQETQYF. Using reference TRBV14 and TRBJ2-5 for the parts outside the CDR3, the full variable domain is EAGVTQFPSHSVIEKGQTVTLRCDPISGHDNLYWYRRVMGKEIKFLLHFVKESKQDESGMPNNRFLAERTGGTYSTLKVQPAELEDSGVYFCASSQDETSGQETQYFGPGTRLLVL.

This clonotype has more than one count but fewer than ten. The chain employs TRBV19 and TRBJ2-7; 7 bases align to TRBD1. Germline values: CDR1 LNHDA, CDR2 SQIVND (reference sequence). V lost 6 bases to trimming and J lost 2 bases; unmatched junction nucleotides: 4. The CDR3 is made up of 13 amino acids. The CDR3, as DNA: TGTGCCAGTAGGGGACAGACACCCTACGAGCAGTACTTC. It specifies CASRGQTPYEQYF.

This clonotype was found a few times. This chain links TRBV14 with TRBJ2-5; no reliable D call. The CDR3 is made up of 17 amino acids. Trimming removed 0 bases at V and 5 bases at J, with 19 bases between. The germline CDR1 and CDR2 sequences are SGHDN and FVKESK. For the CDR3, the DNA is TGTGCCAGCAGCCAAGATCTGCCCGGTTACGGTGAGGAGACCCAGTACTTC. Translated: CASSQDLPGYGEETQYF.

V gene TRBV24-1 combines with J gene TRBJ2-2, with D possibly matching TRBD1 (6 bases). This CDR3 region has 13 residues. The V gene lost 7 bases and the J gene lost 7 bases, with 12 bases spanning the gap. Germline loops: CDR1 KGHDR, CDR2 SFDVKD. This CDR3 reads CATRSQGFGELFF. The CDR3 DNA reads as TGTGCCACCAGATCCCAGGGGTTCGGGGAGCTGTTTTTT.

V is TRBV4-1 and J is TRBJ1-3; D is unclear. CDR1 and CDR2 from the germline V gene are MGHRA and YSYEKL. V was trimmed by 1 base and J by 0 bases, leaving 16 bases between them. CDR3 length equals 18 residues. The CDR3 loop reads CASSQGESRSSSGNTIYF. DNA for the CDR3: TGCGCCAGCAGCCAAGGAGAGAGCCGGTCTAGCTCTGGAAACACCATATATTTT.

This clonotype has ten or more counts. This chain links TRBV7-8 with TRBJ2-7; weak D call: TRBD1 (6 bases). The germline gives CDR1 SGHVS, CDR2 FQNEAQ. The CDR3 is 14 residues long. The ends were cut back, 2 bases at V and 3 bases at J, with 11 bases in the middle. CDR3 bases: TGTGCCAGCAGCTTACCCACAGGGATCTACGAGCAGTACTTC. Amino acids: CASSLPTGIYEQYF. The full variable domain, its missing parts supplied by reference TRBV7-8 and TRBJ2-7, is GAGVSQSPRYKVAKRGQDVALRCDPISGHVSLFWYQQALGQGPEFLTYFQNEAQLDKSGLPSDRFFAERPEGSVSTLKIQRTQQEDSAVYLCASSLPTGIYEQYFGPGTRLTVT.

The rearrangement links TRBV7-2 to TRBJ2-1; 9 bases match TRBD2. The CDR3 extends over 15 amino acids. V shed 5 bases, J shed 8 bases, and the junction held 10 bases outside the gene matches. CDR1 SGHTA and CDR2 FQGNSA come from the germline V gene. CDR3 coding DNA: TGTGCCAGCAGCCCGCGGGGGGGGATGGTCCATGAGCAGTTCTTC. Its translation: CASSPRGGMVHEQFF.

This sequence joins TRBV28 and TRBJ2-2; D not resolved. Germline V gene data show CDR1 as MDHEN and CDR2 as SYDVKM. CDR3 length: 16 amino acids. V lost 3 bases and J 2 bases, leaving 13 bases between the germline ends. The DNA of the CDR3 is TGTGCCAGCAGTTTGACGTTGTTAGGAAACACCGGGGAGCTGTTTTTT. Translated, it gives CASSLTLLGNTGELFF.

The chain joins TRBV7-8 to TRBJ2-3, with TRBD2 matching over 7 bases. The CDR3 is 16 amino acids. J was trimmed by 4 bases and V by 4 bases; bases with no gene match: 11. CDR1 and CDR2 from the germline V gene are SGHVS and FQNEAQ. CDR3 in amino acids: CASSWDSGGRADTQYF. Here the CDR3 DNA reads TGTGCCAGCAGCTGGGACTCGGGAGGACGGGCAGATACGCAGTATTTT. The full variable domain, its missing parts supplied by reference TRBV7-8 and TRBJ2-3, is GAGVSQSPRYKVAKRGQDVALRCDPISGHVSLFWYQQALGQGPEFLTYFQNEAQLDKSGLPSDRFFAERPEGSVSTLKIQRTQQEDSAVYLCASSWDSGGRADTQYFGPGTRLTVL.

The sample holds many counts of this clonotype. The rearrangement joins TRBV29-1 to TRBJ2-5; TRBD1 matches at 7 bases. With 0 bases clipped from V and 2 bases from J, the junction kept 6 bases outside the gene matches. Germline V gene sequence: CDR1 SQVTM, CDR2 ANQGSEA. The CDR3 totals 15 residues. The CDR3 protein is CSVEDLQGDQETQYF. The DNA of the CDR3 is TGCAGCGTTGAAGATCTGCAGGGGGATCAAGAGACCCAGTACTTC. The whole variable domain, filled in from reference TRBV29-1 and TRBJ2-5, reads SAVISQKPSRDICQRGTSLTIQCQVDSQVTMMFWYRQQPGQSLTLIATANQGSEATYESGFVIDKFPISRPNLTFSTLTVSNMSPEDSSIYLCSVEDLQGDQETQYFGPGTRLLVL.

The CDR3 loop reads CASSQVLDQETQYF. CDR3 DNA sequence: TGTGCCAGCAGCCAAGTTCTCGACCAAGAGACCCAGTACTTC. The chain links TRBV4-2 to TRBJ2-5, with D hard to call. Trimming left V 1 base short and J 0 bases short, with 6 bases between. Germline CDR1 LGHNA, CDR2 YNFKEQ. There are 14 residues in the CDR3.

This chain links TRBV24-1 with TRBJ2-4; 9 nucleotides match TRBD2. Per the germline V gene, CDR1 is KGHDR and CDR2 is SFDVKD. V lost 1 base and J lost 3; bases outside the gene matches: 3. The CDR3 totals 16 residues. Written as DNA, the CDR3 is TGTGCCACCAGTGATTTCCTAGCGGGACGCAAAAACATTCAGTACTTC. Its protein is CATSDFLAGRKNIQYF.

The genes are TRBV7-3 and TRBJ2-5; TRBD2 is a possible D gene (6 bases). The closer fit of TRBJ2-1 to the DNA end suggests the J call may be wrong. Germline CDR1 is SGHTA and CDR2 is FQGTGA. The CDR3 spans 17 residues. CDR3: CASSLDNSGFPYNEQFF. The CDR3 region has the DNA TGTGCCAGCAGCTTAGATAATAGCGGCTTCCCTTACAATGAGCAGTTCTTC.

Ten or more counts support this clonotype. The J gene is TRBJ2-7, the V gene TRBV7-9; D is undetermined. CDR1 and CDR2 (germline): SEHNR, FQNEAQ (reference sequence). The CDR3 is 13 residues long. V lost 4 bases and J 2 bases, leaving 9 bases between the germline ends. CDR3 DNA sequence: TGTGCCAGCAGCTCACAGAGAGCCTACGAGCAGTACTTC. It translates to CASSSQRAYEQYF.

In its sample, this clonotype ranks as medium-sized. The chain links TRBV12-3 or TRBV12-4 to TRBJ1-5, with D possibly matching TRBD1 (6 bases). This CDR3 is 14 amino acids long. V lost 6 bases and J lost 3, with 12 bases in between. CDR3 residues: CASSQGTYNQPQHF. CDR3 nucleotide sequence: TGTGCCAGCAGCCAGGGGACTTACAATCAGCCCCAGCATTTT.

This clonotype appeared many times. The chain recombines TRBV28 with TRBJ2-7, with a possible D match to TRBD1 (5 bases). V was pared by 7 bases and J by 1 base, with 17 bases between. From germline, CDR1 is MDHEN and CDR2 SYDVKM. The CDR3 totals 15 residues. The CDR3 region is CASISPRAGSYEQYF. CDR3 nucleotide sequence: TGTGCCAGCATTTCCCCTCGGGCAGGGTCCTACGAGCAGTACTTC. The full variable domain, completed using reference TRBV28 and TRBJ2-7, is DVKVTQSSRYLVKRTGEKVFLECVQDMDHENMFWYRQDPGLGLRLIYFSYDVKMKEKGDIPEGYSVSREKKERFSLILESASTNQTSMYLCASISPRAGSYEQYFGPGTRLTVT.